This T cell receptor beta chain was captured by sequencing in a study of control samples from healthy donors and cancer patients. The table came from immunoSEQ multiplex PCR; TCRdb's copy has only in-frame clones and leaves some out. The table records more than 70,000 clones, roughly 93% of them present only once. The germline gives CDR1 MDHEN, CDR2 SYDVKM. With V trimmed by 6 bases and J by 3 bases, 7 bases remained unmatched. The CDR3 is 14 residues long. Sequencing input: blood. The sequence derives from a woman aged 25 to 39 in good health. V usage is TRBV28 and J usage is TRBJ1-1; 7 positions match TRBD1. CDR3 sequence (DNA): TGTGCCAGCAGGGATATTCAGGGGGACACTGAAGCTTTCTTT. Amino acids: CASRDIQGDTEAFF.